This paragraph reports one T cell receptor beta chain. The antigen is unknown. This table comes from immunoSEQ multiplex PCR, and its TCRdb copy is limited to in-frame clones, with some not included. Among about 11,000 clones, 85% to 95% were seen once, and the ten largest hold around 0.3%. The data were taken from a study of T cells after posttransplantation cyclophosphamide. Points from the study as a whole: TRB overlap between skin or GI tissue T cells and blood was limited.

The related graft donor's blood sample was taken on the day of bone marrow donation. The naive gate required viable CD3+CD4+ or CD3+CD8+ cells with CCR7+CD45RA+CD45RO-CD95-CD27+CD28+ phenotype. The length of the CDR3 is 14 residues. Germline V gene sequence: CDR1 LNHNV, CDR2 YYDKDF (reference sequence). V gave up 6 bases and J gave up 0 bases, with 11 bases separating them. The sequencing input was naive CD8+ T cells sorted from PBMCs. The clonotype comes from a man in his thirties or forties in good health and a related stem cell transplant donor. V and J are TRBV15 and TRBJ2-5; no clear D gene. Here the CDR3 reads CATRLTSYQETQYF. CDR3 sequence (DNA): TGTGCCACCAGACTAACCTCGTACCAAGAGACCCAGTACTTC.